This entry lists 10 T cell receptor beta chains sequenced from one sample in a study of blood T cell repertoires in COVID-19. Sequencing used immunoSEQ multiplex PCR; TCRdb keeps in-frame clones, though not all of them. The table lists 110,000 to 150,000 clones, approximately 90% of them singletons. Sequenced input: peripheral blood. These TCRs come from a man in his sixties with active or convalescent COVID-19.

The chain has TRBV30 and TRBJ1-2; 10 bases are a match to TRBD1. J gave up 8 bases and V 1 base, and 16 bases lay outside the gene matches. CDR1 is GTSNPN and CDR2 is SVGIG in the germline V gene (reference sequence). This CDR3 spans 17 amino acids. The CDR3 DNA is TGTGCCTGGAGTGCCCCCCTTTCCGACAGGGGGCTCAGGGGCTACACCTTC. This sequence encodes CAWSAPLSDRGLRGYTF.

This clone was picked up one time. The chain employs TRBV6-5 and TRBJ1-5; D is possibly TRBD1 (6 bases). Between the trimmed V and J ends, which lost 6 bases and 4 bases, there was a span of 10 bases. Germline values: CDR1 MNHEY, CDR2 SVGAGI. This CDR3 is built from 13 residues. In DNA form, the CDR3 reads TGTGCCAGCAGCCGGACAGCTAATCAGCCCCAGCATTTT. It translates to CASSRTANQPQHF.

This rearrangement joins TRBV28 to TRBJ2-1; TRBD2 is a possible D gene (6 bases). V was pared by 4 bases and J by 0 bases, with 16 bases between. This CDR3 has 17 amino acids. The germline CDR1 and CDR2 sequences are MDHEN and SYDVKM. CDR3 residues: CASSSSGSGSSYNEQFF. The CDR3 DNA is TGTGCCAGCAGTTCCTCAGGTAGCGGTAGCTCCTACAATGAGCAGTTCTTC.

The chain links TRBV5-6 to TRBJ1-5; 8 bases line up with TRBD1. This CDR3 contains 14 residues. CDR1 is SGHDT and CDR2 is YYEEEE in the germline V gene. J was trimmed by 7 bases and V by 3 bases; bases with no gene match: 6. The CDR3 here is CASSSRDRYQPQHF. The CDR3 DNA reads as TGTGCCAGCAGCTCCCGGGACAGGTACCAGCCCCAGCATTTT.

There are a few counts of this clone. The chain carries TRBV5-1 and TRBJ2-1, with 13 positions matching TRBD2. After removal of 0 bases from V and 0 bases from J, the junction contained 6 bases not matched to a gene. Germline CDR1 is SGHRS and CDR2 is YFSETQ. This CDR3 region has 19 residues. The DNA for the CDR3 is TGCGCCAGCAGCTTGGCCGGGACTAGCGGGGCAAGCTCCTACAATGAGCAGTTCTTC. Its protein product is CASSLAGTSGASSYNEQFF.

The chain combines TRBV4-1 with TRBJ1-6; 7 bases are shared with TRBD1. The germline gives CDR1 MGHRA, CDR2 YSYEKL. V shed 1 base, J shed 7 bases, and the junction held 13 bases outside the gene matches. The CDR3 totals 18 residues. The CDR3 DNA follows: TGCGCCAGCAGCCAAGGACAATCGATATACAGGGGAAATTCACCCCTCCACTTT. It yields the protein CASSQGQSIYRGNSPLHF.

Turning to this clone: The junction does not match germline at one end; this may be a read error. The identical CDR3 is also encoded by other nucleotide sequences in the sample. The chain combines TRBV11-1 with TRBJ2-3; 9 bases map to TRBD2. Germline V gene sequence: CDR1 SGHAT, CDR2 FQDESV (reference sequence). The CDR3 has 19 residues. CDR3 protein: CASSLAGSRLAASTDTQYF. Here the CDR3 DNA reads TGTGCCAGCAGCTTAGCAGGATCAAGACTAGCGGCTAGCACAGATACACAGTATTTT. The complete variable domain, with remaining parts taken from reference TRBV11-1 and TRBJ2-3, reads EAEVAQSPRYKITEKSQAVAFWCDPISGHATLYWYRQILGQGPELLVQFQDESVVDDSQLPKDRFSAERLKGVDSTLKIQPAELGDSAMYLCASSLAGSRLAASTDTQYFGPGTRLTVL.

The chain links TRBV5-4 to TRBJ2-2, with 8 nucleotides matching TRBD2. The CDR3 is made up of 15 amino acids. Germline V gives CDR1 SGHNT, CDR2 YYREEE (reference sequence). After removal of 4 bases from V and 2 bases from J, the junction contained 4 bases not matched to a gene. DNA for the CDR3: TGTGCCAGCAGCACCGGACTAGCCAACACCGGGGAGCTGTTTTTT. This codes for CASSTGLANTGELFF.

The chain employs TRBV19 and TRBJ2-3; D not resolved. The length of the CDR3 is 12 residues. The germline V gene has CDR1 LNHDA and CDR2 SQIVND (reference sequence). V lost 6 bases, J lost 4 bases, and 8 bases lay in between. Here the CDR3 reads CASRAGSDTQYF. DNA for the CDR3: TGTGCCAGTAGGGCAGGATCAGATACGCAGTATTTT.

DNA for the CDR3: TGCGCCAGCAGCCAAGACAGGAATTCAGACACTGAAGCTTTCTTT. Translation: CASSQDRNSDTEAFF. The chain combines TRBV4-1 with TRBJ1-1; no clear D. The CDR3 length is 15 residues. Germline V CDR1 and CDR2: MGHRA, YSYEKL. V lost 0 bases and J lost 3, with 11 bases in between.